The next 23 T cell receptor beta chains were all read from a single sample in a study of T cells after yellow fever vaccination. Using its own MiXCR run on the 5' RACE reads, TCRdb lists one record per CDR3 protein. The repertoire holds approximately 550,000 distinct CDR3 sequences, with less than 20% as singletons. The starting material was PBMCs, obtained 15 days after the yellow fever booster vaccination. Receptors originate from a man aged 25-40 years who received the YFV17D yellow fever vaccine.

This clonotype was seen more than once but under ten times. This chain uses TRBV9 with TRBJ2-2; D perhaps matches TRBD2 (6 bases). V was cut by 3 bases and J by 5 bases, with 20 bases left in between. The CDR3 loop spans 17 amino acids. Germline loops: CDR1 SGDLS, CDR2 YYNGEE. The CDR3 DNA is TGTGCCAGCAGCGCCACCGGAGGGGTGGTCCGAACCGGGGAGCTGTTTTTT. As protein: CASSATGGVVRTGELFF.

The chain has TRBV5-1 and TRBJ2-5, with 8 nucleotides matching TRBD1. Germline values: CDR1 SGHRS, CDR2 YFSETQ. Unmatched junction bases numbered 4, after V lost 0 bases and J lost 0 bases. This CDR3 comprises 16 residues. The CDR3, as DNA: TGCGCCAGCAGCTTGGGGGACAGGCTGTACCAAGAGACCCAGTACTTC. Its protein is CASSLGDRLYQETQYF.

The chain carries TRBV29-1 and TRBJ2-1; TRBD1 matches 7 bases. The CDR3 covers 11 residues. Germline-derived CDR1 and CDR2 are SQVTM and ANQGSEA. The V segment lost 6 bases and the J segment 12 bases; nucleotides outside the gene matches: 8. The CDR3 protein is CSVSQGRVQFF. The DNA for the CDR3 is TGCAGCGTGTCACAGGGGAGAGTGCAGTTCTTC.

This rearrangement joins TRBV5-1 to TRBJ2-2; D may correspond to TRBD1 or TRBD2 (5 bases each). Trimming removed 3 bases from V and 1 base from J, with 10 bases in between. Germline-derived CDR1 and CDR2 are SGHRS and YFSETQ. The CDR3 totals 15 residues. CDR3 protein: CASSYRDQNTGELFF. The CDR3 DNA reads as TGCGCCAGCAGCTACCGGGACCAGAACACCGGGGAGCTGTTTTTT.

The V call is TRBV20-1, the J call TRBJ2-3; D might be TRBD2 (6 bases). This CDR3 has 15 amino acids. Germline V gene data show CDR1 as DFQATT and CDR2 as SNEGSKA (reference sequence). V shed 0 bases and J shed 0 bases, with 10 bases lying between them. This CDR3 reads CSARDLSGSTDTQYF. The CDR3 bases are TGCAGTGCTAGAGACCTTAGCGGTAGCACAGATACGCAGTATTTT.

The rearrangement uses TRBV20-1 and TRBJ2-1, with TRBD2 identical over 13 bases. The germline gives CDR1 DFQATT, CDR2 SNEGSKA (reference sequence). The ends lost 6 bases at V and 6 bases at J; junction bases unmatched: 23. This CDR3 contains 20 residues. The CDR3 here is CSAPSPPRTSGSRGRNEQFF. DNA for the CDR3: TGCAGTGCCCCCTCCCCTCCACGGACTAGCGGGAGCCGGGGTCGCAATGAGCAGTTCTTC.

The sample holds a few counts of this clonotype. The genes are TRBV9 and TRBJ1-6; D might be TRBD1 (6 bases). This CDR3 has 16 amino acids. Trimming pared 3 bases from V and 7 bases from J, leaving 17 bases between. Germline CDR1 is SGDLS and CDR2 is YYNGEE. CDR3 DNA sequence: TGTGCCAGCAGCGCGGACTCGGACAGCTTGAATTCACCCCTCCACTTT. It specifies CASSADSDSLNSPLHF.

This clonotype was observed a few times. The chain is built from TRBV19 and TRBJ2-7; D gene unclear. The germline CDR1 and CDR2 sequences are LNHDA and SQIVND (reference sequence). The CDR3 totals 15 residues. V dropped 0 bases and J dropped 0 bases, with 9 bases sitting between them. The DNA for the CDR3 is TGTGCCAGTAGTATAGAGGCAGTCAGCTCCTACGAGCAGTACTTC. This gives the protein CASSIEAVSSYEQYF.

The V call is TRBV4-2, the J call TRBJ2-3; D may be TRBD2 (5 bases). Trimming took 2 bases from V and 7 from J, leaving 7 bases between them. The CDR3 contains 12 residues. The V gene's germline CDR1 is LGHNA and CDR2 YNFKEQ. CDR3 coding DNA: TGTGCCAGCAGCCAATCCGGGAATACGCAGTATTTT. This sequence encodes CASSQSGNTQYF.

This clonotype was recorded a few times. The rearrangement links TRBV15 to TRBJ2-3; 9 nucleotides align to TRBD1. V shed 7 bases, J shed 2 bases, and the junction held 7 bases outside the gene matches. This CDR3 is built from 15 residues. Looked up from germline, CDR1 is LNHNV and CDR2 is YYDKDF (reference sequence). DNA of the CDR3: TGTGCCACCACTAAGGACAGGGGCTTCACAGATACGCAGTATTTT. Amino acid sequence: CATTKDRGFTDTQYF.

This clonotype was counted only a few times. This chain links TRBV5-5 with TRBJ2-5; 9 nucleotides line up with TRBD2. J was trimmed by 5 bases and V by 2 bases; bases with no gene match: 4. Per the germline V gene, CDR1 is SGHKS and CDR2 is YYEKEE (reference sequence). This CDR3 is 14 amino acids long. The CDR3 sequence: CASSFSGLAETQYF. Here the CDR3 DNA reads TGTGCCAGCAGCTTCTCCGGACTAGCGGAGACCCAGTACTTC.

The chain links TRBV20-1 to TRBJ2-1; D gene ambiguous. CDR1 is DFQATT, CDR2 SNEGSKA, per germline (reference sequence). Trimming removed 5 bases at V and 9 bases at J, with 11 bases between. The CDR3 contains 11 residues. The CDR3 DNA reads TGCAGTGCTCTGAAGCGTACTGAGCAGTTCTTC. It translates to CSALKRTEQFF.

This clonotype appeared a few times. V gene TRBV7-2 combines with J gene TRBJ1-1, with TRBD1 matching over 7 bases. Germline loops: CDR1 SGHTA, CDR2 FQGNSA. The CDR3 extends over 14 amino acids. With 7 bases clipped from V and 6 bases from J, the junction kept 11 bases outside the gene matches. The CDR3 DNA sequence: TGTGCCAGCACCATAAACAGGGGTGCGTCTGAAGCTTTCTTT. Its translation is CASTINRGASEAFF.

The rearrangement uses TRBV14 and TRBJ2-5, with TRBD2 matching over 7 bases. Germline assignment: CDR1 SGHDN and CDR2 FVKESK. J was trimmed by 4 bases and V by 3 bases; bases with no gene match: 11. This CDR3 is 16 amino acids long. The CDR3 spells CASSQRGLTGGETQYF. In DNA, the CDR3 is TGTGCCAGCAGCCAGAGAGGCCTGACGGGGGGAGAGACCCAGTACTTC.

The V gene is TRBV30, the J gene TRBJ2-7, with D perhaps being TRBD1 or TRBD2 (5 bases each). The V end was cut by 4 bases, the J end by 0 bases, with 7 bases between. CDR3 size: 12 residues. Per germline, CDR1 GTSNPN and CDR2 SVGIG (reference sequence). In DNA form, the CDR3 reads TGTGCCTGGACAGGGAGCTCCTACGAGCAGTACTTC. Its protein product is CAWTGSSYEQYF.

The J gene is TRBJ2-5, the V gene TRBV21-1; TRBD1, the table's D call, was not compared with the DNA. TRBV21-1 constitutes a pseudogene. The CDR3 spans 17 residues. For the CDR3, the DNA is TGTGCCAGCAGACGCCACACCCGACAGGGGGGGCAAGAGACCCAGTACTTC. Protein: CASRRHTRQGGQETQYF.

Only a few counts were recorded for this clonotype. The chain links TRBV6-1 to TRBJ2-1, with TRBD2 matching 10 bases. Trimming cost V 5 bases and J 4 bases; bases outside gene matches: 8. The length of the CDR3 is 16 residues. Germline CDR1 and CDR2: MNHNS and SASEGT. The CDR3 is CASSKGTSGNYNEQFF. The DNA of the CDR3 is TGTGCCAGCAGTAAGGGTACTAGCGGGAATTACAATGAGCAGTTCTTC.

The V gene is TRBV6-5, the J gene TRBJ2-1, with D possibly TRBD2 on 5 matching bases. In germline, CDR1 is MNHEY, CDR2 SVGAGI. The CDR3 is 17 residues long. Trimming stripped 0 bases from V and 11 bases from J, with 23 bases between. DNA of the CDR3: TGTGCCAGCAGTTACTCCTCTACGAGCGGAGAAAAAAATCAGCAGTTCTTC. Encoded protein: CASSYSSTSGEKNQQFF.

This chain connects TRBV18 to TRBJ2-1; 8 nucleotides line up with TRBD2. V was clipped by 5 bases and J by 2 bases; unmatched bases: 5. CDR1 is KGHSH and CDR2 is LQKENI in the germline V gene. This CDR3 spans 15 amino acids. The CDR3 nucleotides read TGTGCCAGCTCATTAGCGGGATTCGCCTACAATGAGCAGTTCTTC. Its translation is CASSLAGFAYNEQFF.

This rearrangement joins TRBV5-1 to TRBJ2-7, with 7 bases that match TRBD1. There are 14 residues in the CDR3. With V trimmed by 5 bases and J by 5 bases, 10 bases remained unmatched. Per the germline V gene, CDR1 is SGHRS and CDR2 is YFSETQ. The CDR3, as DNA: TGCGCCAGCAGGATCGGACAGGTAATAGACGAGCAGTACTTC. This gives the protein CASRIGQVIDEQYF.

The J gene is TRBJ2-5, the V gene TRBV5-5; the match to TRBD1 covers 7 bases. V lost 0 bases and J lost 4; bases outside the gene matches: 9. The germline gives CDR1 SGHKS, CDR2 YYEKEE (reference sequence). The CDR3 runs to 16 residues. The CDR3 DNA is TGTGCCAGCAGCTTGGCCGGGACAGCAGATACAGAGACCCAGTACTTC. This gives the protein CASSLAGTADTETQYF.

The genes are TRBV27 and TRBJ2-3; no reliable D call. The CDR3 loop spans 16 amino acids. Trimming took off 5 bases at V and 0 bases at J, with 15 bases between the two ends. Germline-derived CDR1 and CDR2 are MNHEY and SMNVEV (reference sequence). This CDR3 is CASSPRRRLSTDTQYF. The CDR3, as DNA: TGTGCCAGCAGTCCCCGTCGGCGCCTAAGCACAGATACGCAGTATTTT.

The CDR3 is CASSKDSGGPYEQYF. The CDR3 DNA reads TGTGCCAGCAGCAAGGACAGCGGGGGGCCCTACGAGCAGTACTTC. The chain has TRBV7-2 and TRBJ2-7; 9 bases match TRBD2. V shed 5 bases, J shed 2 bases, and the junction held 7 bases outside the gene matches. The CDR3 is 15 residues long. CDR1 is SGHTA, CDR2 FQGNSA, per germline.